This passage covers 8 T cell receptor beta chains from one sample sequenced in a study of T cell responses to AZD1222 COVID-19 vaccine. TCRdb's copy holds only in-frame clones and misses some; the assay was immunoSEQ multiplex PCR. The repertoire holds around 70,000 clones, with about three quarters as singletons. The source was peripheral blood, collected on day 0 of AZD1222 vaccination. These receptors originate from an adult in good health.

This chain connects TRBV5-1 to TRBJ2-1; 8 bases are a match to TRBD2. This CDR3 is 15 amino acids long. Trimming removed 0 bases from V and 4 bases from J; junction bases left unmatched: 3. Germline V CDR1 and CDR2: SGHRS, YFSETQ. The CDR3: CASSLEIAGYNEQFF. Written as DNA, the CDR3 is TGCGCCAGCAGCTTGGAGATAGCGGGATACAATGAGCAGTTCTTC.

The V and J genes are TRBV19 and TRBJ1-1; no clear D gene. The CDR3 consists of 11 residues. Between the trimmed V and J ends, which lost 7 bases and 5 bases, there was a span of 8 bases. From germline, CDR1 is LNHDA and CDR2 SQIVND (reference sequence). This CDR3 is CASKEGTEAFF. DNA for the CDR3: TGTGCCAGTAAGGAAGGGACTGAAGCTTTCTTT.

The chain recombines TRBV6-1 with TRBJ1-5, with D perhaps matching TRBD1 (5 bases). CDR3 length: 15 amino acids. Germline V lookup: CDR1 MNHNS, CDR2 SASEGT. The V end was cut by 1 base, the J end by 2 bases, with 9 bases between. The CDR3, as DNA: TGTGCCAGCAGTGAAGGAACAGGCCGCAATCAGCCCCAGCATTTT. Its protein product is CASSEGTGRNQPQHF.

The chain carries TRBV2 and TRBJ2-3, with D perhaps being TRBD1 or TRBD2 (6 bases each). V lost 7 bases and J 0 bases, leaving 20 bases between the germline ends. Germline lookup yields CDR1 SNHLY and CDR2 FYNNEI. This CDR3 comprises 17 residues. The CDR3 is CASKSGRGQRSTDTQYF. In nucleotides, the CDR3 is TGTGCCAGCAAATCGGGTCGGGGGCAGCGAAGCACAGATACGCAGTATTTT. Based on the CDR3 plus reference TRBV2 and TRBJ2-3, the full variable domain is EPEVTQTPSHQVTQMGQEVILRCVPISNHLYFYWYRQILGQKVEFLVSFYNNEISEKSEIFDDQFSVERPDGSNFTLKIRSTKLEDSAMYFCASKSGRGQRSTDTQYFGPGTRLTVL.

The chain has TRBV7-9 and TRBJ1-1; no definite D call. Trimming shortened V by 3 bases and J by 4 bases, and 12 bases separated the two germline ends. CDR3 length equals 14 residues. Germline assignment: CDR1 SEHNR and CDR2 FQNEAQ (reference sequence). The chain's CDR3 is CASSLDGGVTEAFF. The CDR3 region has the DNA TGTGCCAGCAGCTTGGACGGCGGCGTCACTGAAGCTTTCTTT.

V usage is TRBV28 and J usage is TRBJ1-5; no reliable D call. Germline CDR1 reads MDHEN; CDR2 reads SYDVKM. V was trimmed by 2 bases and J by 7 bases, leaving 12 bases between them. This CDR3 has 14 residues. The CDR3 DNA is TGTGCCAGCAGTTTAGATGTTTCGAGACAGCCCCAGCATTTT. This codes for CASSLDVSRQPQHF.

The chain links TRBV15 to TRBJ1-4; possible D gene TRBD1, 6 bases. Germline V gene data show CDR1 as LNHNV and CDR2 as YYDKDF (reference sequence). Trimming stripped 0 bases from V and 5 bases from J, with 19 bases between. The CDR3 extends over 18 amino acids. CDR3 in DNA: TGTGCCACCAGCAGAGATGGTAAACAGGGAAAGGGGAATGAAAAACTGTTTTTT. Amino acid sequence: CATSRDGKQGKGNEKLFF.

The chain links TRBV7-8 to TRBJ1-1, with D perhaps matching TRBD1 (5 bases). V lost 7 bases and J lost 1, with 13 bases in between. The CDR3 has 14 residues. Per the germline V gene, CDR1 is SGHVS and CDR2 is FQNEAQ. The CDR3 nucleotides read TGTGCCAGCACCCGGGACCGGAGGAACACTGAAGCTTTCTTT. It is translated as CASTRDRRNTEAFF.